This passage covers 9 T cell receptor beta chains from one sample sequenced in a study of T cell repertoires in cytomegalovirus infection. These receptors are not linked to any known antigen. TCRdb reprocessed the reads with MiXCR, giving one entry per CDR3 protein. The sample lists about 570,000 distinct CDR3 sequences, 40% occurring once. This material consisted of cultured PBMCs, taken from culture after CMV antigen stimulation. These receptor sequences come from a human donor in good health (CMV status not recorded). Some clones in this sample may be carry-over from other donors' samples.

This clonotype occurred a few times. The CDR3 loop is CASRGGRAGGELFF. In nucleotides, the CDR3 is TGTGCCAGCAGAGGCGGGAGAGCTGGCGGGGAGCTGTTTTTT. V is TRBV9 and J is TRBJ2-2; 7 bases map to TRBD2. CDR3 length: 14 amino acids. V was clipped by 5 bases and J by 7 bases; unmatched bases: 8. CDR1 SGDLS and CDR2 YYNGEE come from the germline V gene.

The rearrangement links TRBV5-1 to TRBJ1-4; D remains ambiguous. Germline V gene lookup returns CDR1 SGHRS and CDR2 YFSETQ. Between the trimmed V and J ends, which lost 5 bases and 4 bases, there was a span of 9 bases. This CDR3 comprises 13 residues. The CDR3 is CASRETINEKLFF. The CDR3 coding sequence is TGCGCCAGCAGGGAGACGATTAATGAAAAACTGTTTTTT.

This chain uses TRBV2 with TRBJ2-2, with 8 bases that match TRBD2. The CDR3 is 15 residues long. CDR1 and CDR2 (germline): SNHLY, FYNNEI. V shed 5 bases and J 4 bases; nucleotides not matched to a gene: 6. CDR3 sequence reads: CASSLGTRSTGELFF. Here the CDR3 DNA reads TGTGCCAGCAGTCTAGGGACTAGGTCCACCGGGGAGCTGTTTTTT.

The table lists this clonotype with a few counts. The V gene is TRBV7-6, the J gene TRBJ2-6, with no clear D. The CDR3 runs 18 residues. The V gene's germline CDR1 is SGHVS and CDR2 FNYEAQ. Trimming took off 5 bases at V and 1 base at J, with 18 bases between the two ends. The CDR3: CASSARPPGDSGANVLTF. The CDR3 DNA reads TGTGCCAGCAGCGCCCGGCCCCCTGGGGATTCTGGGGCCAACGTCCTGACTTTC.

DNA of the CDR3: TGTGCCAGCAGTCAACAAAATCAGCCCCAGCATTTT. This gives the protein CASSQQNQPQHF. The V and J genes are TRBV12-3 or TRBV12-4 and TRBJ1-5; no clear D. The V end was cut by 5 bases, the J end by 4 bases, with 6 bases between. The CDR3 consists of 12 residues.

The CDR3 sequence is CASSKGQSLEKLFF. CDR3 coding DNA: TGTGCCAGCAGCAAGGGACAGTCGTTAGAAAAACTGTTTTTT. This sequence joins TRBV7-8 and TRBJ1-4; 7 positions agree with TRBD1. The length of the CDR3 is 14 residues. After removal of 5 bases from V and 8 bases from J, the junction contained 8 bases not matched to a gene. Germline lookup yields CDR1 SGHVS and CDR2 FQNEAQ.

The rearrangement joins TRBV7-9 to TRBJ2-2; TRBD1 might be the D (6 bases). Deletions cut 8 bases from V and 2 bases from J, with 21 bases between. The CDR3 consists of 17 residues. Germline loops: CDR1 SEHNR, CDR2 FQNEAQ (reference sequence). The CDR3 DNA follows: TGTGCCAGCCCCGCCGGGGACAAACGAGTTAACACCGGGGAGCTGTTTTTT. Translation: CASPAGDKRVNTGELFF.

The V call is TRBV11-2, the J call TRBJ2-3, with 13 bases lining up with TRBD2. This CDR3 region has 18 residues. The V gene's germline CDR1 is SGHAT and CDR2 FQNNGV. Unmatched junction bases numbered 15, after V lost 5 bases and J lost 7 bases. The CDR3 bases are TGTGCCAGCAGCCTTACGGGACTAGCGGGACTCTCGGCGAATACGCAGTATTTT. Translated: CASSLTGLAGLSANTQYF.

V gene TRBV12-3 or TRBV12-4 combines with J gene TRBJ1-2; 8 nucleotides agree with TRBD1. This CDR3 contains 16 residues. V shed 1 base, J shed 0 bases, and the junction held 4 bases outside the gene matches. CDR3 region: CASSLGSGGTNYGYTF. The CDR3 coding sequence is TGTGCCAGCAGTTTAGGCTCAGGGGGCACTAACTATGGCTACACCTTC.